The subject of this entry is one TCR beta chain. The antigen is unknown. The sample belongs to a study of Ad26.COV2.S vaccination and SARS-CoV-2 variants. Study summary: Intramuscularly, Ad26.COV2.S was given either once or twice, 56 days apart. Findings and limits, study-wide: Total responses of T cells may have been underestimated by the analyses of TCR breadth and depth.

Profiled with immunoSEQ multiplex PCR; TCRdb holds only in-frame clones, not every one. The sample includes about 470,000 clones, about 90% of them seen just once. As for treatment: some 19 received Ad26.COV2.S at low or high dose, single or two shots; about five received placebo; per-sample allocation not given. Day 63 following the first vaccine or placebo injection was when the samples were taken. The donor was a Boston adult aged 18-55 years. The TCR comes from a person aged 18-65 years who received the Ad26.COV2.S COVID-19 vaccine or a placebo. The material sequenced was peripheral blood, taken in a trial of Ad26.COV2.S vaccine versus placebo.

CDR3 loop: CASSLWAGPAYEQYF. In DNA, the CDR3 is TGTGCCAGCAGTTTATGGGCAGGGCCAGCCTACGAGCAGTACTTC. The V call is TRBV27, the J call TRBJ2-7; D possibly corresponds to TRBD1 (5 bases). Germline lookup yields CDR1 MNHEY and CDR2 SMNVEV (reference sequence). The V gene lost 1 base and the J gene lost 2 bases, with 12 bases spanning the gap. The CDR3 length is 15 residues.